Shown below are 20 T cell receptor beta chains from a single sample sequenced in a study of T-cell memory formation after mild COVID-19. TCRdb recomputed calls from the 5' RACE reads with MiXCR, one row per CDR3 protein. The repertoire holds around 530,000 distinct CDR3 sequences, with less than 25% as singletons. Source material: PBMCs or a T cell subset sorted from them (not recorded which). Receptors were obtained from an adult woman who had mild COVID-19 (a few samples of this study predate the infection). Cell type and time point are not known.

This clonotype was seen many times. The chain has TRBV5-1 and TRBJ2-2, with unresolved D. The V gene lost 0 bases and the J gene lost 0 bases, with 15 bases spanning the gap. Germline loops: CDR1 SGHRS, CDR2 YFSETQ. The CDR3 consists of 18 residues. The CDR3: CASSLGYVSMTNTGELFF. The DNA for the CDR3 is TGCGCCAGCAGCTTGGGGTATGTCAGTATGACGAACACCGGGGAGCTGTTTTTT.

This clonotype was detected only a few times. This sequence joins TRBV11-2 and TRBJ2-5, with TRBD2 as a possible D gene (5 bases). This CDR3 region has 16 residues. The V gene lost 3 bases and the J gene lost 4 bases, with 18 bases spanning the gap. Germline loops: CDR1 SGHAT, CDR2 FQNNGV. This CDR3 is CASSFRVSVSPETQYF. For the CDR3, the DNA is TGTGCCAGCAGCTTTCGGGTTAGCGTTTCGCCAGAGACCCAGTACTTC.

There are many counts of this clonotype. The chain uses TRBV7-6 and TRBJ2-1; 7 bases line up with TRBD2. This CDR3 has 17 residues. The germline V gene encodes CDR1 SGHVS and CDR2 FNYEAQ. The V segment lost 3 bases and the J segment 3 bases; nucleotides outside the gene matches: 11. Here the CDR3 reads CASSFRGGGDLYNEQFF. Here the CDR3 DNA reads TGTGCCAGCAGCTTTAGAGGCGGGGGAGATCTCTACAATGAGCAGTTCTTC.

This clonotype was detected once. V gene TRBV6-2 or TRBV6-3 combines with J gene TRBJ2-6; TRBD1 might be the D (6 bases). CDR3 size: 17 residues. The V gene lost 5 bases and the J gene lost 1 base, with 15 bases spanning the gap. Germline assignment: CDR1 MNHEY and CDR2 SVGEGT. The CDR3 nucleotides read TGTGCCAGCAGTGCACAGGGTGACGGATCTGGGGCCAACGTCCTGACTTTC. It is translated as CASSAQGDGSGANVLTF.

This clonotype turned up a few times. The V call is TRBV5-1, the J call TRBJ2-3; no definite D call. CDR3 size: 12 residues. V lost 4 bases and J 8 bases, leaving 11 bases between the germline ends. Germline loops: CDR1 SGHRS, CDR2 YFSETQ. CDR3 amino acids: CASSASHGTQYF. Written as DNA, the CDR3 is TGCGCCAGCAGCGCCTCTCATGGTACGCAGTATTTT. Filled out from reference TRBV5-1 and TRBJ2-3, the complete variable domain reads KAGVTQTPRYLIKTRGQQVTLSCSPISGHRSVSWYQQTPGQGLQFLFEYFSETQRNKGNFPGRFSGRQFSNSRSEMNVSTLELGDSALYLCASSASHGTQYFGPGTRLTVL.

The chain uses TRBV20-1 and TRBJ2-7, with 8 bases that match TRBD2. Germline CDR1 reads DFQATT; CDR2 reads SNEGSKA (reference sequence). V shed 0 bases and J 3 bases; nucleotides not matched to a gene: 4. The CDR3 contains 14 residues. The chain's CDR3 is CSARDREGLYEQYF. The CDR3 region has the DNA TGCAGTGCTAGAGATCGGGAGGGGCTCTACGAGCAGTACTTC.

This clonotype was seen a single time. The DNA for the CDR3 is TGCGCCAGCAGCCATTCCCAGGGGGAAATGGATGGCTACACCTTC. Translation: CASSHSQGEMDGYTF. The chain has TRBV4-1 and TRBJ1-2; TRBD1 agrees at 7 bases. CDR1 is MGHRA and CDR2 is YSYEKL in the germline V gene. The CDR3 covers 15 residues. V shed 3 bases, J shed 6 bases, and the junction held 10 bases outside the gene matches.

The J gene is TRBJ1-2, the V gene TRBV2, with a possible D match to TRBD1 (5 bases). This CDR3 has 15 amino acids. Trimming took 3 bases from V and 6 from J, leaving 17 bases between them. The germline gives CDR1 SNHLY, CDR2 FYNNEI. CDR3 amino acids: CASSDWGLTGNGYTF. As DNA, the CDR3 is TGTGCCAGCAGTGACTGGGGGTTGACCGGGAATGGCTACACCTTC.

This chain links TRBV24-1 with TRBJ2-3; 7 positions match TRBD1. The V gene end was trimmed by 4 bases and the J gene end by 5 bases; junction bases not matched to a gene: 5. The CDR3 is 14 residues long. Per germline, CDR1 KGHDR and CDR2 SFDVKD. Here the CDR3 reads CATSETGFGDTQYF. In DNA, the CDR3 is TGTGCCACCAGTGAGACAGGGTTTGGAGATACGCAGTATTTT.

This clonotype was detected a few times. The chain links TRBV5-1 to TRBJ2-7; 10 nucleotides line up with TRBD2. This CDR3 comprises 15 residues. CDR1 SGHRS and CDR2 YFSETQ come from the germline V gene. V dropped 4 bases and J dropped 5; count of bases not matched to a gene: 9. The CDR3 region has the DNA TGCGCCAGCAGCAAAATGCTAGCGGGGGAAAACGAGCAGTACTTC. Translated: CASSKMLAGENEQYF.

This clonotype came up a few times. The chain joins TRBV5-5 to TRBJ2-2; D not resolved. The V and J ends lost 0 bases and 2 bases respectively, with 11 bases between them. The length of the CDR3 is 16 residues. Germline V gene sequence: CDR1 SGHKS, CDR2 YYEKEE (reference sequence). The CDR3 DNA reads as TGTGCCAGCAGCTTGGAACTACCAATCAACACCGGGGAGCTGTTTTTT. As protein: CASSLELPINTGELFF.

This clonotype was observed a few times. The chain recombines TRBV12-3 or TRBV12-4 with TRBJ1-4; unclear D gene. CDR3 length: 15 amino acids. With 4 bases removed from V and 0 bases from J, the gap between germline ends came to 9 bases. This CDR3 reads CASSSQDATNEKLFF. The CDR3 region has the DNA TGTGCCAGCAGTTCCCAAGACGCAACTAATGAAAAACTGTTTTTT.

This clonotype has just a few counts. The chain employs TRBV12-3 or TRBV12-4 and TRBJ2-3, with 10 bases aligning to TRBD1. This CDR3 is 15 amino acids long. The ends lost 5 bases at V and 7 bases at J; junction bases unmatched: 9. DNA of the CDR3: TGTGCCAGCAGTAAACCGGGACAGGGGCAACATACGCAGTATTTT. Its translation: CASSKPGQGQHTQYF.

This clonotype was found once. The chain combines TRBV12-3 or TRBV12-4 with TRBJ2-7; D not resolved. V was pared by 3 bases and J by 5 bases, with 8 bases between. The CDR3 has 12 residues. The CDR3 DNA is TGTGCCAGCAGTTTCGACTTGAACGAGCAGTACTTC. As protein: CASSFDLNEQYF.

The chain carries TRBV28 and TRBJ1-1, with D perhaps matching TRBD1 (5 bases). Germline CDR1 MDHEN, CDR2 SYDVKM. The CDR3 length is 15 residues. V lost 2 bases, J lost 4 bases, and 14 bases lay in between. CDR3 in DNA: TGTGCCAGCAGTTTAACGGTAGCAGGGACCACTGAAGCTTTCTTT. Translated, it gives CASSLTVAGTTEAFF.

This chain links TRBV7-2 with TRBJ2-7; 9 bases map to TRBD2. Germline V gene data show CDR1 as SGHTA and CDR2 as FQGNSA. This CDR3 spans 16 amino acids. J was trimmed by 1 base and V by 5 bases; bases with no gene match: 9. CDR3 in DNA: TGTGCCAGCAGCCAAGGTCCGACTAGCGGATCCTACGAGCAGTACTTC. It is translated as CASSQGPTSGSYEQYF.

V is TRBV29-1 and J is TRBJ2-7, with D possibly matching TRBD1 (5 bases). The CDR3 sequence is 16 residues long. Trimming cost V 4 bases and J 3 bases, with 22 bases left between them. Germline CDR1 SQVTM, CDR2 ANQGSEA. In DNA, the CDR3 is TGCAGCGTTGGAGGTGGAAAGGCAGGGCGAAACTACGAGCAGTACTTC. Protein: CSVGGGKAGRNYEQYF.

The genes are TRBV20-1 and TRBJ1-2; maybe TRBD1 (6 bases). Germline CDR1 reads DFQATT; CDR2 reads SNEGSKA (reference sequence). Between the trimmed V and J ends, which lost 3 bases and 4 bases, there was a span of 12 bases. This CDR3 has 13 residues. This CDR3 is CSARAQGAYGYTF. Written as DNA, the CDR3 is TGCAGTGCTAGGGCACAGGGAGCCTATGGCTACACCTTC.

The chain combines TRBV11-3 with TRBJ2-1, with 14 nucleotides matching TRBD2. Germline V gene lookup returns CDR1 SGHNT and CDR2 YENEEA. Trimming removed 4 bases from V and 9 bases from J; junction bases left unmatched: 8. This CDR3 has 16 amino acids. CDR3 sequence: CASSSQTSGRAGEQFF. The CDR3 region has the DNA TGTGCCAGCAGCTCTCAGACTAGCGGGAGGGCAGGTGAGCAGTTCTTC.

This clonotype has just a few counts. This chain connects TRBV5-1 to TRBJ2-2; maybe TRBD2 (6 bases). The CDR3 totals 14 residues. From germline, CDR1 is SGHRS and CDR2 YFSETQ. V lost 5 bases, J lost 3 bases, and 11 bases lay in between. The CDR3 loop reads CASREGQYTGELFF. The CDR3 coding sequence is TGCGCCAGCAGGGAGGGCCAGTACACCGGGGAGCTGTTTTTT.